The 20 T cell receptor beta chains reported below all come from one sample, sequenced in a study of T cell repertoires in cytomegalovirus infection. Each CDR3 protein gets one entry after TCRdb re-called the reads with MiXCR. The repertoire holds under 800,000 distinct CDR3 sequences, with 24% as singletons. The specimen was CD8+ T cells from PBMCs. These receptors were obtained from a human donor in good health (CMV status not recorded). Some clones in this sample may be carry-over from other donors' samples.

The sample holds a few counts of this clonotype. This chain uses TRBV5-5 with TRBJ2-7; D ambiguous. Looked up from germline, CDR1 is SGHKS and CDR2 is YYEKEE (reference sequence). The CDR3 length is 14 residues. Trimming took off 4 bases at V and 5 bases at J, with 16 bases between the two ends. DNA for the CDR3: TGTGCCAGCAGCCCCTTGGCAGCCCAGGACGAGCAGTACTTC. Amino acid sequence: CASSPLAAQDEQYF.

V and J are TRBV20-1 and TRBJ2-5; TRBD2 aligns across 14 bases. The V and J ends lost 8 bases and 1 base, in that order; junction bases with no gene match: 9. This CDR3 is 16 amino acids long. Germline CDR1 DFQATT, CDR2 SNEGSKA (reference sequence). The CDR3 here is CSSPGLAGEGQETQYF. The DNA of the CDR3 is TGCAGTTCTCCGGGACTAGCGGGGGAAGGCCAAGAGACCCAGTACTTC.

The chain joins TRBV20-1 to TRBJ1-2, with D unclear. The CDR3 is 12 residues long. Germline CDR1 and CDR2: DFQATT and SNEGSKA (reference sequence). Trimming removed 3 bases from V and 2 bases from J, with 7 bases in between. This chain's CDR3 is CSASEANYGYTF. As DNA, the CDR3 is TGCAGTGCTAGCGAGGCGAACTATGGCTACACCTTC.

The chain employs TRBV6-5 and TRBJ1-2; D ambiguous. The CDR3 is made up of 13 amino acids. V shed 4 bases and J shed 8 bases, with 14 bases lying between them. Germline V gene data show CDR1 as MNHEY and CDR2 as SVGAGI. In DNA, the CDR3 is TGTGCCAGCAGTTTCGGCCCGGCGGGCGGCTACACCTTC. As protein: CASSFGPAGGYTF.

This clonotype was counted at least ten times. The chain links TRBV7-2 to TRBJ2-5; 8 bases are shared with TRBD1. Trimming took 7 bases from V and 5 from J; bases not matched to a gene: 12. There are 15 residues in the CDR3. The germline CDR1 and CDR2 sequences are SGHTA and FQGNSA. CDR3 bases: TGTGCCAGCACTCTCTCGGACAGGGTTGGGGAGACCCAGTACTTC. Protein: CASTLSDRVGETQYF. The complete variable domain, with remaining parts taken from reference TRBV7-2 and TRBJ2-5, reads GAGVSQSPSNKVTEKGKDVELRCDPISGHTALYWYRQSLGQGLEFLIYFQGNSAPDKSGLPSDRFSAERTGGSVSTLTIQRTQQEDSAVYLCASTLSDRVGETQYFGPGTRLLVL.

Comments on this clonotype: A much bigger clone sits one base away, suggesting this may be a read error. Likely a read error: the CDR3 ends without its conserved phenylalanine or tryptophan. The chain recombines TRBV7-2 with TRBJ1-1; TRBD1 might be the D (6 bases). Germline lookup yields CDR1 SGHTA and CDR2 FQGNSA. V lost 4 bases, J lost 1 base, and 10 bases lay in between. This CDR3 comprises 14 residues. CDR3 sequence (DNA): TGTGCCAGCAGCTCCCCGGACAGGAACACTGAAGCTTTCTCT. Its translation: CASSSPDRNTEAFS.

This clonotype was counted many times. The V call is TRBV27, the J call TRBJ2-3; D not certain. CDR1 MNHEY and CDR2 SMNVEV come from the germline V gene (reference sequence). The length of the CDR3 is 15 residues. Trimming removed 3 bases from V and 6 bases from J, with 16 bases in between. CDR3 sequence: CASSFSIIRQDTQYF. In DNA form, the CDR3 reads TGTGCCAGCAGTTTCAGTATCATCCGGCAGGATACGCAGTATTTT.

This clonotype came up a few times. The rearrangement uses TRBV6-6 and TRBJ1-5; D unclear. Looked up from germline, CDR1 is MNHNY and CDR2 is SVGAGI (reference sequence). The CDR3 is 14 amino acids. V lost 6 bases and J 0 bases, leaving 9 bases between the germline ends. The CDR3 DNA reads as TGTGCCAGCAGGGTTGAATATAGCAATCAGCCCCAGCATTTT. It encodes CASRVEYSNQPQHF.

This clonotype was seen many times. The chain has TRBV7-9 and TRBJ1-2, with D tentatively TRBD1 (5 bases). Trimming cost V 4 bases and J 8 bases, with 11 bases left between them. This CDR3 has 12 residues. Looked up from germline, CDR1 is SEHNR and CDR2 is FQNEAQ (reference sequence). CDR3 sequence reads: CASSSDSSGYTF. The CDR3 DNA sequence: TGTGCCAGCAGCTCCGACAGCTCGGGCTACACCTTC.

V and J are TRBV12-3 or TRBV12-4 and TRBJ2-1; D perhaps matches TRBD2 (6 bases). The CDR3 is 15 residues long. V lost 6 bases and J lost 5, with 17 bases in between. CDR3 residues: CASRPPGTGDNEQFF. DNA for the CDR3: TGTGCCAGCAGACCACCCGGGACGGGAGACAATGAGCAGTTCTTC.

The CDR3 nucleotides read TGTGCCAGCAGTTTATTTCAGTCCCCGGGAACCGGGGAGCTGTTTTTT. Its translation is CASSLFQSPGTGELFF. V gene TRBV28 combines with J gene TRBJ2-2; weak D call: TRBD2 (5 bases). The germline V and J ends were trimmed by 1 base and 5 bases, with 14 bases remaining between them. The CDR3 length is 16 residues. CDR1 and CDR2 from the germline V gene are MDHEN and SYDVKM.

The V gene is TRBV20-1, the J gene TRBJ2-1; 7 bases align to TRBD1. Trimming at V came to 3 bases and at J to 0 bases, leaving 8 bases not matched to a gene. CDR3 length: 16 residues. In germline, CDR1 is DFQATT, CDR2 SNEGSKA (reference sequence). CDR3 sequence reads: CSASPRGTPSYNEQFF. The CDR3 bases are TGCAGTGCTAGCCCCAGGGGGACCCCCTCCTACAATGAGCAGTTCTTC.

This clonotype was recorded many times. CDR3 bases: TGTGCCAGCAGCTTAGGGCCGTACCGGGGAGAGCTGTTTTTT. Its translation is CASSLGPYRGELFF. The V gene is TRBV11-2, the J gene TRBJ2-2; D is perhaps TRBD2 (5 bases). Germline lookup yields CDR1 SGHAT and CDR2 FQNNGV. This CDR3 region has 14 residues. V shed 1 base and J shed 11 bases, with 14 bases lying between them.

This clonotype appeared many times. This chain uses TRBV7-9 with TRBJ1-2; D is uncertain. The CDR3 covers 16 residues. V was clipped by 2 bases and J by 3 bases, with 16 bases between them. Germline values: CDR1 SEHNR, CDR2 FQNEAQ (reference sequence). In nucleotides, the CDR3 is TGTGCCAGCAGCTTAAGTCCCGCGACGGCTTACTATGGCTACACCTTC. Translation gives CASSLSPATAYYGYTF.

This clonotype was counted ten times or more. The CDR3 DNA reads TGTGCCAGCAGCTACGGGGAATCCAACACCATATATTTT. Its protein product is CASSYGESNTIYF. The chain is built from TRBV7-6 and TRBJ1-3; the D is unclear. Germline V gene sequence: CDR1 SGHVS, CDR2 FNYEAQ. Trimming removed 4 bases at V and 7 bases at J, with 11 bases between. The CDR3 is 13 amino acids.

The chain has TRBV28 and TRBJ1-5; the D is unclear. This CDR3 has 14 residues. Germline-derived CDR1 and CDR2 are MDHEN and SYDVKM. The V gene lost 1 base and the J gene lost 5 bases, with 9 bases spanning the gap. The CDR3 DNA follows: TGTGCCAGCAGTTTATCGTTTGGCTATCAGCCCCAGCATTTT. It encodes CASSLSFGYQPQHF.

This clonotype was counted between two and nine times. The chain has TRBV6-2 or TRBV6-3 and TRBJ1-2; D not resolved. The CDR3 has 15 residues. Germline V lookup: CDR1 MNHEY, CDR2 SVGEGT. Trimming took 6 bases from V and 5 from J, leaving 19 bases between them. The CDR3 protein is CASSYPGLDLYGYTF. The CDR3 nucleotides are TGTGCCAGCAGCTATCCGGGCCTCGACCTTTATGGCTACACCTTC.

This clonotype came up a few times. J is TRBJ1-4 and V is TRBV29-1, with 9 bases identical to TRBD1. V shed 6 bases and J 8 bases; nucleotides not matched to a gene: 7. CDR3 length: 13 amino acids. Germline CDR1 SQVTM, CDR2 ANQGSEA. In DNA form, the CDR3 reads TGCAGCGTGGAGGGACAGGGTAAAGAAAAACTGTTTTTT. It specifies CSVEGQGKEKLFF.

The chain recombines TRBV28 with TRBJ2-3, with 10 bases that match TRBD2. The CDR3 spans 16 residues. V shed 6 bases and J 2 bases; nucleotides not matched to a gene: 8. Germline CDR1 is MDHEN and CDR2 is SYDVKM. This CDR3 reads CASSGIAGGLTDTQYF. CDR3 coding DNA: TGTGCCAGCAGCGGAATAGCGGGGGGCCTCACAGATACGCAGTATTTT.

Ten or more counts support this clonotype. The chain recombines TRBV28 with TRBJ2-2; no clear D gene. In germline, CDR1 is MDHEN, CDR2 SYDVKM. V shed 3 bases and J shed 0 bases, with 8 bases lying between them. This CDR3 comprises 15 residues. CDR3 sequence: CASSFAKANTGELFF. The CDR3 DNA is TGTGCCAGCAGTTTTGCGAAGGCGAACACCGGGGAGCTGTTTTTT.